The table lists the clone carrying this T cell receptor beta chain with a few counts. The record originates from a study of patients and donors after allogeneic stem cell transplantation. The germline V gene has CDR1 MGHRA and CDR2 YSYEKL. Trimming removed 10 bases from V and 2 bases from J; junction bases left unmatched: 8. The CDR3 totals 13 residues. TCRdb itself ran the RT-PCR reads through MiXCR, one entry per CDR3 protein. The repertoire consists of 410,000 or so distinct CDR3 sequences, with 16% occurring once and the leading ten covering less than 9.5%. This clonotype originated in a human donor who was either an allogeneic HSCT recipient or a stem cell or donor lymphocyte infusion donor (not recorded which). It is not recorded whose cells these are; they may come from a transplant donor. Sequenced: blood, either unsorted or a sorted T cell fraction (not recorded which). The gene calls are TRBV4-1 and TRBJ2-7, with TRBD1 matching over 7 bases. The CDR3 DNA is TGCGCCATGTGGGACAGCCAACCCTACGAGCAGTACTTC. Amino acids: CAMWDSQPYEQYF.